This T cell receptor beta chain was identified in a study of OX40 agonist ivuxolimab in advanced cancers. Study-wide context: Dose-escalation patients' cancers were hepatocellular carcinoma, melanoma, renal cell or head and neck cancer.

The V gene end was trimmed by 4 bases and the J gene end by 2 bases; junction bases not matched to a gene: 9. The CDR3 length is 16 residues. Germline CDR1 and CDR2: SGHRS and YFSETQ. Points from the study as a whole: Partly responding patients at 0.1-3.0 mg/kg showed some of the smallest clonal expansion.

This clone appeared a single time. The antigen remains undetermined. Profiling relied on immunoSEQ multiplex PCR, and the TCRdb table lists in-frame clones only, not all of them. Among about 60,000 clones, about 88% were seen once, and the ten largest hold 0.67%. The TCR sequence derives from an adult with an advanced solid tumor such as melanoma, head and neck, liver or kidney cancer. The source material was CD4+ or CD8+ T cells sorted from blood, sampled in a trial of the OX40 agonist ivuxolimab. The chain links TRBV5-1 to TRBJ2-5; 9 nucleotides match TRBD2. The CDR3 region is CASSLMTSGRQETQYF. The DNA of the CDR3 is TGCGCCAGCAGCCTGATGACTAGCGGTCGACAAGAGACCCAGTACTTC.